This TCR beta chain was obtained from a study of cytomegalovirus exposure and HLA in healthy donors. Points from the study as a whole: The classifier reportedly diagnosed cytomegalovirus status with high sensitivity and specificity. Later on, an analysis showed TCR association rates differing by HLA locus, with DRB1 the most and HLA-C the fewest. Later analysis demonstrated an association between a missense DCLRE1C variant and TCR beta V- and J-gene trimming. Later analysis identified about 17,000 TCR beta sequences associated with HLA alleles, using a false discovery rate threshold of 0.05.

V was clipped by 5 bases and J by 0 bases; unmatched bases: 12. The CDR3 spans 17 residues. Germline CDR1 and CDR2: LNHDA and SQIVND (reference sequence). In the case of this clone: The antigen remains undetermined.

The study ran its PCR with 60 Vbeta and 13 Jbeta primers. TCRdb keeps only in-frame clones here, not all; method: immunoSEQ multiplex PCR. The top ten clones hold 1.9% of a sample with under 200,000 clones, roughly four fifths of them seen once. This chain connects TRBV19 to TRBJ1-1, with 7 bases aligning to TRBD1. The sequencing sample was made of PBMCs. The sequence was obtained from a woman aged 18-29 years in good health and CMV-seronegative. This CDR3 reads CASSADPRGWLNTEAFF. CDR3 in DNA: TGTGCCAGTAGTGCCGACCCCAGGGGGTGGTTGAACACTGAAGCTTTCTTT.